This TCR beta chain derives from a study of STAT3 mutations in large granular lymphocyte leukemia. At the level of the study: Immunosuppressive therapy was given to more than half of T-LGLL patients. Study observations and caveats: After therapy, about 35% of the 18 patients switched clonotypes, all new clones STAT3 wild type. Every T-LGLL patient had at least one immunodominant TCRbeta clonotype.

About 40,000 productive templates were obtained per sample on average. Profiling relied on immunoSEQ multiplex PCR, and the TCRdb table lists in-frame clones only, not all of them. The sample consists of some 13,000 clones, around nine tenths of them appearing once. Losses at the gene ends were 0 bases for V and 1 base for J; bases not matched to a gene: 1. Germline CDR1 is MNHEY and CDR2 is SVGAGI. The CDR3 is made up of 15 amino acids. Notes on this clone: Its antigen is not known.

Input material: peripheral blood mononuclear cells. The rearrangement joins TRBV6-5 to TRBJ1-1; 8 positions match TRBD1. This TCR was recovered from a man aged 35 to 55 with T-cell large granular lymphocyte leukemia. Some clones in this sample may be carry-over from other donors' samples. This CDR3 is CASSYSDRENTEAFF. The DNA for the CDR3 is TGTGCCAGCAGTTACTCGGACAGGGAGAACACTGAAGCTTTCTTT.